This record looks at one T cell receptor (beta chain) sequence and its context. Its target antigen remains unknown. At one end, the junction sequence differs from germline, possibly due to a read error. Receptors were amplified or captured by the immunoSEQ multiplex PCR assay. For the multiplex PCR, a mixture combining 60 forward primers for TCR Vbeta segments and 13 reverse primers for TCR Jbeta segments was used. The CDR3 region of rearranged TCR beta genes was amplified from genomic DNA by a multiplex PCR assay. Amplified TCR beta libraries were sequenced as 87-base-pair reads on the Illumina HiSeq System. In the authors' own workflow: In a later analysis, tens of millions of unique TCR beta chains were counted across the approximately 620 repertoires, and roughly 10 million of these chains were shared by at least two donors. Raw reads were error-corrected and collapsed into unique sequences by a nearest-neighbor algorithm in which closely related sequences were merged to remove PCR and sequencing errors. Alignment of CDR3 sequences to IMGT reference sequences was used to assign V, D and J gene segments. Each retained sequence needed at least a six-nucleotide match to both a V gene segment and a J gene segment. A rearrangement counted as productive if the CDR3 had no stop codons and remained in frame with V and J, and every other rearrangement counted as non-productive. CDR3 was defined by IMGT convention, running from the second conserved V-encoded cysteine to the conserved J-encoded phenylalanine. The earlier analysis of 500 to 600 of the donors excluded sequences that lacked an unambiguous match to a single V gene segment. An earlier analysis of several hundred of the donors called V segments functional above 56.7% productive rearrangements and segregating when the between-donor standard deviation exceeded 5%. A statistical classification framework was built for diagnosing cytomegalovirus status from the catalog of TCR beta chain sequences. V and J gene assignment, in a later analysis, came from comparing TCR nucleotide sequences with IMGT/GENE-DB human TR gene sequences. Using the TCRdist pipeline, a later analysis assigned CDR3 sequences along with most-parsimonious VDJ recombination scenarios. A later analysis defined each TCR beta chain by its CDR3 amino acid sequence plus V-gene family, and excluded reads lacking a unique V-gene family. To address suspected cross-contamination and a sequencing artifact, a later analysis removed approximately 590 highly shared, low-generation-probability nucleotide sequences. In a later analysis, a clonal expansion index for each public chain was calculated from normalized within-repertoire ranks of inferred template counts. In a later analysis, generation probabilities were computed with a VDJ recombination model fitted to out-of-frame rearrangements, and the resulting probabilities were checked against IGoR. Hypergeometric tests were used in a later analysis to score TCR-TCR, TCR-HLA and TCR-CMV co-occurrence, with a repertoire-size bias correction applied to the TCR pairs. False discovery rates were estimated in a later analysis by permuting HLA or CMV assignments 20 times. In a later analysis, co-occurring TCRs were grouped using DBSCAN, with TCRdist sequence similarity added in when clustering inside HLA-allele-positive subsets. Repertoires with fewer than 30,000 or more than 120,000 public chains were left out of co-occurrence clustering, as were roughly five repertoires with anomalous nucleotide sharing. In TCRdb, the immuneACCESS table is reduced to in-frame sequences with V and J assigned. These tables do not hold every clone; where another copy was compared, an unresolved V gene accounts for under half, and the others remain unexplained. V, J and clone size reflect that table, while D and trimming were determined from the DNA. This sample's table has entries for about 130,000 clones. The top ten clonotypes cover approximately 1% of the sample.

The data originate from a study of cytomegalovirus exposure and HLA in healthy donors (dated by TCRdb to the late 2010s). Study-level background: In an earlier analysis of under 750 of the donors, approximately 260 Gb of sequence data and 90 million to 120 million unique TCR beta sequences from about 180 million T cells were reported. Approximately 310 gigabases of sequencing data and approximately 84 million unique TCR sequences were included in an early release covering several hundred HLA-typed donors. Among the roughly 370 genotyped donors, 75% to 90% belonged to the genetic ancestry cluster associated with self-reported Caucasian donors. The aim of the study was to test whether cataloging public T cell receptors could identify signatures of past pathogen exposure. The T cell repertoires of some 670 subjects were profiled by immunosequencing and related to cytomegalovirus serostatus. Along with the approximately 650-subject first cohort, a separate validation cohort of more than 90 different subjects was used. To predict cytomegalovirus infection status, the study combined high-throughput TCR immunosequencing, statistical association of individual TCRs with disease status, and machine learning. A later analysis re-examined previously published TCR beta repertoires from over 500 donors and added high-resolution HLA genotyping to investigate patterns of TCR occurrence. Rather than using new phenotypic data, the later analysis identified candidate immune exposures from TCR beta sequences and from how often those sequences occurred across donors. In an earlier analysis of a few hundred of the donors, high-throughput TCR beta sequencing was used to judge whether each TCR beta V gene segment behaved as functional or pseudogenic. Donor age, sex, ethnicity and CMV serostatus were compiled together with the repertoire data. A later genetic analysis took genome-wide SNP genotypes for about three fifths of the 666 donors and used that subset as a discovery cohort. All discovery cohort repertoires had been generated using a single sequencing platform. Class I and class II HLA loci were covered by the typing at four-digit resolution. The number of typed donors differed by locus: about 629-630 for A, B, C, DRB1 and DQB1; approximately 520 for DQA1; some 610 for DPA1; and around 450 for DPB1. Five DR-DQ haplotypes were treated as single units for association and clustering because of strong linkage in the cohort. On average, 235,054 unique TCR beta nucleotide sequences were sequenced per donor among 350 to 400 genotyped donors of the cohort, with 15% to 20% of those sequences being non-productive. Results and caveats for the whole study, not just this receptor: Because counts were too low, 15 or so rarely observed V segments, including chromosome 9 orphons, were excluded from the earlier analysis of 500 to 700 of the donors. The study gave a list of over 150 TCR beta chains associated with cytomegalovirus. A cluster of highly shared sequence variants was judged likely to represent a technical artifact of the sequencing pipeline. Linkage disequilibrium might explain the correlated functional status among segregating V segments, but an unknown experimental factor could not be ruled out. In a later analysis, the rate of TCR association differed among HLA loci, with DRB1 alleles having the most associated TCRs and HLA-C alleles having the fewest. The 87-base-pair reads could not distinguish some IMGT-functional V segments, including TRBV6-2 and TRBV6-3, so those segments were excluded. For the cohort, immune exposure information was limited to CMV serostatus. According to a later genetic analysis, donors in an Asian-associated ancestry cluster had fewer N-insertions in productive TCRs than the roughly 700-donor mean. In this cohort, only TCR beta chains were sequenced, and detectable features were limited by the absence of alpha or paired-chain data. The classifier was reported to diagnose cytomegalovirus status with high specificity and sensitivity in both the original and validation cohorts. When HLA alleles, especially DR and DQ, strongly co-occurred, TCR associations were difficult to assign to individual alleles. According to a later analysis, most CMV-associated TCR beta chains appeared to be HLA-restricted, and the HLA associations seemed to be driven largely by CMV exposure. The authors suggested that the approach could potentially be extended to other disease states and immunological phenotypes. Most TCR sequences were observed very rarely across donors, whereas some public TCRs were present in many individuals. V-gene and J-gene trimming of TCR beta chains was associated with a missense DCLRE1C variant in a later genetic analysis, and the association was replicated in an independent cohort. Presence/absence analyses assumed roughly uniform sequencing depth across donors, an assumption that may not hold. In an earlier analysis of 587 of the donors, most TCR beta V segments were observed in productive rearrangements about 87% or about 30% of the time, broadly matching IMGT annotations. Several of the top co-occurrence clusters appeared to be linked to parvovirus B19, influenza, CMV and Epstein-Barr virus, according to a later analysis. In a later analysis, HLA-associated TCR beta chains showed more clonal expansion and lower generation probabilities than non-associated chains that were equally common. In vitro tests confirmed that a few of the cytomegalovirus-associated TCR beta chains recognize cytomegalovirus antigens. A further reported finding was that TCR beta sequences accurately predicted the HLA-A and HLA-B alleles for most subjects in the first cohort. Because HLA typing was missing for some donors at each locus, association tests included only the typed subset. Specific HLA alleles were associated with 16,951 TCR beta sequences at a false discovery rate of 0.05 in a later analysis.

Reading the germline V gene (reference sequence) gives CDR1 SSHAT and CDR2 FNYEAQ. Spanning cysteine to phenylalanine, the CDR3 consists of 13 amino acids. Only CDR3 DNA remains: 39 bases, in frame from the first base. In total, 600 or so healthy bone marrow donors made up the cohort. At the time of sampling, every cohort member was nominally healthy, though immune exposures that went unrecorded were likely present. The donor tested CMV seronegative, placing the donor among the 350 or so seronegative members of the cohort. A peripheral blood sample was collected from each donor, and TCR beta sequencing was performed on peripheral blood mononuclear cells. Genomic DNA was extracted from the blood cell samples with the Qiagen DNeasy Blood Extraction Kit.

The receptor was isolated from a man in his late teens or twenties in good health and CMV-seronegative. This receptor chain uses TRBV7-7 and TRBJ1-1; the D gene is perhaps TRBD1, on 5 matching bases. Specimen: PBMCs. In nucleotides, the sequence is TGTGCTAGCAGCTTGGGGCTGGGCAGCGAAGCTTTCTTT. Its protein reads: CASSLGLGSEAFF.